This T cell receptor (beta chain) originates from a study of shared clonotypes between healthy human individuals. As for this clone: Its antigen is currently unknown. Its ends do not fully match the called genes, so a read error is possible.

The length of the CDR3 is 16 residues. Per germline, CDR1 LNHDA and CDR2 SQIVND (reference sequence). Positively selected for CCR7, the CD45RO-negative cells used as naive CD8 cells excluded terminally differentiated effector memory CD45RA+ cells. Each of the donors was a healthy adult who was HIV-negative and had not had a recent acute infection or vaccination. Overall study findings and caveats: The study found lower generation probabilities in non-shared clonotypes than in those shared by all four donors. Rarefaction curves obtained for sorted subsets showed sequencing incomplete despite large depth.

TCRdb keeps only in-frame clones here, not all; method: immunoSEQ multiplex PCR. The table shows some 2 million clones, with about 95% occurring only once. The sample consisted of naive CD8+ T cells sorted from blood. This chain links TRBV19 with TRBJ2-3; the match to TRBD2 covers 7 bases. The origin of this receptor is a man aged 18-30 years in good health. The CDR3 DNA reads TGTGCCAGTAGCATAGGGCAGGGAGGGGAATTCGATACGCAGTATTTT. Amino acids: CASSIGQGGEFDTQYF.